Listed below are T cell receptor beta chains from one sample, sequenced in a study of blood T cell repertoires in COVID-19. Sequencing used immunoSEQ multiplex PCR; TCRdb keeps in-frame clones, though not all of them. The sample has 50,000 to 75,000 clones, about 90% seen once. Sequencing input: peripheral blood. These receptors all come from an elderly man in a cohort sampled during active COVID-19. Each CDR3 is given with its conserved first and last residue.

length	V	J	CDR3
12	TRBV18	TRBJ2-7	CASSQEAAEQYF
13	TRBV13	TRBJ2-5	CASSSSGGVTQYF
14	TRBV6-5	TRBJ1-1	CASSPGTIDTEAFF
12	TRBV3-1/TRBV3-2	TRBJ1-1	CASSQLGVEAFF
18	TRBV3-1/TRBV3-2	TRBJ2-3	CASSLTSGWGGNTDTQYF
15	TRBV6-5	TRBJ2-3	CASRALAGVTDTQYF
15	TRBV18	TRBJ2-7	CASSSNLAGVHEQYF
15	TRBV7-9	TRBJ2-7	CASSGRGIPSYEQYF
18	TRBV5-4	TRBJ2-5	CASSPNSPREGRSGTQYF
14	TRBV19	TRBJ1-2	CASSIGQGEYGYTF
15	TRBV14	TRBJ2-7	CASSPIDREGGEQYF
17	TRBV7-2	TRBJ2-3	CASSLVPPGEGTDTQYF
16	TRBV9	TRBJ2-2	CASSVEGGANTGELFF
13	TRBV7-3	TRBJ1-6	CASSLSYNSPLHF
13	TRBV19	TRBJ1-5	CASSIIAVQPQHF
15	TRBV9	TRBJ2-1	CASSVVSGGYNEQFF
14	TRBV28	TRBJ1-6	CASSFSGGVSPLHF
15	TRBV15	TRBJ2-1	CATSRALAELAEQFF
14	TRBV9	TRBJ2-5	CASSVGGLAGTQYF
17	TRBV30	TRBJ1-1	CAWSVRWDRRLNTEAFF
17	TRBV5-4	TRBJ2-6	CASSRQGLGSGANVLTF
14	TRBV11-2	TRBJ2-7	CASSSAGQGGEQYF
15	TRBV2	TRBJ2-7	CASSQAGYSSYEQYF
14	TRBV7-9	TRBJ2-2	CASSRTGVNEELFF
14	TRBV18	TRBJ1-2	CASSPETGGYGYTF
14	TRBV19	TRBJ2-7	CASSISLSSYEQYF
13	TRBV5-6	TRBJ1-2	CASSGDRNYGYTF
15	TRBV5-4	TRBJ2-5	CASSQTQGAGETQYF
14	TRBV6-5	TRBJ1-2	CASKIYPTSYGYTF
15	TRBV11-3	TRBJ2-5	CASSTTGVGEETQYF
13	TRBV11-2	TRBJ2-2	CASSPGQNGELFF
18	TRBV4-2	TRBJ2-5	CASSQEGGSGGLQETQYF
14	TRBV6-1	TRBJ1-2	CASSEWKGANGYTF
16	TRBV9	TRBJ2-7	CASSVGSKGLYHEQYF